This T cell receptor beta chain stems from a study of OX40 agonist ivuxolimab in advanced cancers. Study summary: Dose-escalation patients suffered from hepatocellular carcinoma, melanoma, renal cell or head and neck cancer.

Findings of the study overall: CD8+ T cells averaged more expanded clones than CD4+. Certain nonresponders likewise exhibited a low normalized T-cell clonal expansion. Dosing at 0.1 to 3.0 mg/kg was accompanied by clonal expansion of CD4+ and CD8+ blood T cells by week 6.

V shed 5 bases and J shed 1 base, with 17 bases lying between them. This CDR3 has 16 residues. Germline V CDR1 and CDR2: PRHDT, FYEKMQ (reference sequence). Repertoires were generated with immunoSEQ multiplex PCR, while TCRdb's copy carries only in-frame clones and drops some. The data hold about 53,000 clones, with 88% observed a single time. As to this clone: What it binds is unknown.

This clonotype was sampled from an adult with an advanced solid tumor such as melanoma, head and neck, liver or kidney cancer. The rearrangement joins TRBV13 to TRBJ1-1; D might be TRBD1 (6 bases). The sequencing here drew on CD4+ or CD8+ T cells sorted from blood, taken in a trial of the OX40 agonist ivuxolimab. The CDR3 sequence: CASSGLELTGNTEAFF. The DNA of the CDR3 is TGTGCCAGCAGCGGGTTGGAACTGACAGGGAACACTGAAGCTTTCTTT. Full variable domain (missing parts from reference TRBV13 and TRBJ1-1): AAGVIQSPRHLIKEKRETATLKCYPIPRHDTVYWYQQGPGQDPQFLISFYEKMQSDKGSIPDRFSAQQFSDYHSELNMSSLELGDSALYFCASSGLELTGNTEAFFGQGTRLTVV.